This T cell receptor beta chain came from a study of early T cells in non-severe SARS-CoV-2 infection. Points from the study as a whole: VDJdb matching, biased toward anti-spike CD8 responses, missed private and CD4 specificities.

TCRdb passed the 5' RACE reads through MiXCR, listing each CDR3 protein once. Seen here are about 70,000 distinct CDR3 sequences, roughly an eighth observed once, and the top ten hold over 0.95%. In the case of this clonotype: Its antigen remains unidentified.

This CDR3 is built from 14 residues. Per the germline V gene, CDR1 is KGHSH and CDR2 is LQKENI. V shed 1 base and J shed 2 bases, with 8 bases lying between them. The clonotype originates from an adult who was a healthcare worker with PCR-confirmed SARS-CoV-2 infection or an uninfected control (not recorded which). Sequencing was performed on whole blood. The rearrangement uses TRBV18 and TRBJ2-5; possible D gene TRBD2, 6 bases. The CDR3 here is CASSPLADQETQYF. CDR3 nucleotides: TGTGCCAGCTCACCACTAGCGGATCAAGAGACCCAGTACTTC. The whole variable domain, filled in from reference TRBV18 and TRBJ2-5, reads NAGVMQNPRHLVRRRGQEARLRCSPMKGHSHVYWYRQLPEEGLKFMVYLQKENIIDESGMPKERFSAEFPKEGPSILRIQQVVRGDSAAYFCASSPLADQETQYFGPGTRLLVL.